This T cell receptor beta chain was recovered during a study of CD8 T cells in Susac syndrome (dated by TCRdb to the late 2010s). At the level of the whole study: Whether CD8+ T cell activation and differentiation in Susac syndrome was antigen driven was tested using repertoire sequencing. The study compared CD8+ T cell repertoire clonality among about a dozen healthy donors, roughly 14 Susac syndrome patients and fewer than 19 multiple sclerosis patients. The paper's findings and limits, for the study overall: The number of individuals in the TCR sequencing and HLA analysis was acknowledged as relatively small.

The CDR3, cysteine through phenylalanine, is 12 amino acids long. Solely the CDR3 DNA is kept, with 36 bases framed from the first base. CDR1 and CDR2 are drawn from the germline V gene (reference sequence): DFQATT, SNEGSKA. RNA was extracted using the RNeasy kit, and about 0.45 to 1 ug of the RNA was reverse transcribed with random hexamers. The immunoSEQ multiplex PCR assay, which covers 54 Vbeta and 13 Jbeta segments, was used to amplify TCR beta CDR3 regions. Bias from PCR amplification was corrected by using a synthetic template baseline for primer optimization and for computational correction. The source study handled its data this way. Reads were annotated to V, D and J genes per IMGT and analyzed with immunoSEQ Analyzer, keeping only productive sequences. Clonality was calculated as one minus the Shannon entropy normalized by log2 of the number of productive unique sequences. For each patient and control, public and private clones were evaluated among the 100 most prevalent clones. Clones were defined as Susac-specific when absent from the healthy and MS cohorts, from about 1,100 published viral clones and from other ImmuneACCESS disease sequences. TCRdb took the public reads, trimmed them with fastp at Q25, ran MiXCR for clone calling and kept in-frame beta chains. Each CDR3 protein gets just one entry, which takes the most common genes and DNA from the rows behind it. For this entry, the V and J calls and clone size follow TCRdb and not the study's own pipeline. The sample table lists hundreds of thousands of distinct CDR3 sequences, more than 80% of them with a count of one. Under 0.15% of the sample lies in the top ten.

For this clonotype: Its antigen is unknown. Base quality data are lacking; no much larger clone is found one base away.

Peripheral blood CD8+ and CD4+ T cells from healthy donors, Susac syndrome patients and multiple sclerosis patients were profiled by high-throughput TCR beta sequencing. The multiple sclerosis controls were treatment-naive patients who had stable or active relapsing-remitting disease and met the revised McDonald criteria. Bulk CD8+ and CD4+ T cells were purified by magnetic negative isolation, while CD8+ TEMRA cells were enriched using FACS. Blood was drawn into EDTA tubes, processed within 24 hours, and PBMCs were isolated by density gradient centrifugation. PBMCs intended for TCR sequencing were cryopreserved in liquid nitrogen and were subsequently thawed in a 37 degrees C water bath. Purity of sorted or isolated CD4+, CD8+ and CD8+ TEMRA cells was at least 90%.

Sequenced material: CD8+ T cells from PBMCs. The receptor was derived from a human donor with multiple sclerosis. The sequence joins TRBV20-1 to TRBJ1-2, with TRBD1 matching 7 junction bases. The sequenced DNA is TGCAGCTCCACAGGGGAAATAGATGGCTACACCTTC. This codes for CSSTGEIDGYTF.